What follows are 13 T cell receptor beta chains derived from one specimen sequenced in a study of blood T cell repertoires in COVID-19. Profiling relied on immunoSEQ multiplex PCR, and the TCRdb table lists in-frame clones only, not all of them. The sample has 90,000 to 120,000 clones, around 80% seen once. Sample: peripheral blood. The receptors were sampled from a man aged 65-85 years with acute or convalescent COVID-19.

The chain employs TRBV5-1 and TRBJ2-2, with TRBD1 identical over 11 bases. Trimming took 4 bases from V and 6 from J; bases not matched to a gene: 11. The CDR3 spans 17 residues. The V gene's germline CDR1 is SGHRS and CDR2 YFSETQ. The chain's CDR3 is CASSPSLTGQGAGELFF. The DNA for the CDR3 is TGCGCCAGCAGCCCATCCCTAACGGGACAGGGGGCCGGGGAGCTGTTTTTT.

The V gene is TRBV6-6, the J gene TRBJ2-2; D might be TRBD1 (5 bases). V lost 6 bases to trimming and J lost 4 bases, with 12 bases between them. The germline CDR1 and CDR2 sequences are MNHNY and SVGAGI (reference sequence). There are 14 residues in the CDR3. CDR3 sequence reads: CASSAGSGTGELFF. CDR3 nucleotides: TGTGCCAGCAGCGCAGGGTCGGGCACCGGGGAGCTGTTTTTT.

V gene TRBV29-1 combines with J gene TRBJ2-7; D ambiguous. Between the trimmed V and J ends, which lost 0 bases and 3 bases, there was a span of 9 bases. The CDR3 covers 13 residues. The germline V gene has CDR1 SQVTM and CDR2 ANQGSEA. The DNA for the CDR3 is TGCAGCGTTGAAGATTTCCCCAACTACGAGCAGTACTTC. This codes for CSVEDFPNYEQYF.

V usage is TRBV6-5 and J usage is TRBJ1-3, with 7 bases that match TRBD1. Trimming took 0 bases from V and 4 from J; bases not matched to a gene: 6. The CDR3 runs 16 residues. From germline, CDR1 is MNHEY and CDR2 SVGAGI. The CDR3 reads CASSYSQTGLGNTIYF. As DNA, the CDR3 is TGTGCCAGCAGTTACTCCCAGACAGGGTTAGGAAACACCATATATTTT.

The rearrangement links TRBV6-6 to TRBJ1-5; possibly TRBD1 for D (6 bases). The CDR3 is 15 amino acids. Trimming left V 5 bases short and J 0 bases short, with 11 bases between. CDR1 MNHNY and CDR2 SVGAGI come from the germline V gene (reference sequence). The CDR3 is CASSRTVNSNQPQHF. CDR3 sequence (DNA): TGTGCCAGCAGTCGGACAGTTAATAGCAATCAGCCCCAGCATTTT.

This chain connects TRBV7-8 to TRBJ1-4; 8 bases are a match to TRBD1. The CDR3 is 16 amino acids. From germline, CDR1 is SGHVS and CDR2 FQNEAQ. V shed 0 bases, J shed 7 bases, and the junction held 7 bases outside the gene matches. The CDR3 coding sequence is TGTGCCAGCAGCTTAGCCGGGACAGGTCCTGGTGAAAAACTGTTTTTT. Translating gives CASSLAGTGPGEKLFF.

The V and J genes are TRBV6-4 and TRBJ2-2, with 8 positions matching TRBD2. Germline loops: CDR1 MRHNA, CDR2 SNTAGT. V lost 6 bases and J lost 3; bases outside the gene matches: 6. The CDR3 consists of 15 residues. The CDR3 spells CASRGLAQDTGELFF. CDR3 DNA: TGTGCCAGCAGAGGACTAGCTCAGGACACCGGGGAGCTGTTTTTT.

The gene calls are TRBV9 and TRBJ1-2; no reliable D call. Germline V gene sequence: CDR1 SGDLS, CDR2 YYNGEE. Trimming left V 0 bases short and J 8 bases short, with 11 bases between. The CDR3 consists of 13 residues. The CDR3 nucleotides read TGTGCCAGCAGCGTAGTGGAGTTTGGGGGCTACACCTTC. This gives the protein CASSVVEFGGYTF.

The V and J genes are TRBV7-2 and TRBJ2-1, with D possibly matching TRBD2 (7 bases). Between the trimmed V and J ends, which lost 8 bases and 9 bases, there was a span of 17 bases. CDR3 length: 13 amino acids. Germline values: CDR1 SGHTA, CDR2 FQGNSA. CDR3 loop: CASGGAGYGEQFF. CDR3 bases: TGTGCCAGCGGGGGGGCCGGGTATGGTGAGCAGTTCTTC. The complete variable domain, with remaining parts taken from reference TRBV7-2 and TRBJ2-1, reads GAGVSQSPSNKVTEKGKDVELRCDPISGHTALYWYRQSLGQGLEFLIYFQGNSAPDKSGLPSDRFSAERTGGSVSTLTIQRTQQEDSAVYLCASGGAGYGEQFFGPGTRLTVL.

This clone was picked up a small number of times. The V gene is TRBV19, the J gene TRBJ2-1; TRBD2 agrees at 7 bases. The CDR3 loop spans 13 amino acids. The germline gives CDR1 LNHDA, CDR2 SQIVND (reference sequence). J gave up 5 bases and V 11 bases, and 9 bases lay outside the gene matches. The CDR3 nucleotides read TGTGCCTCAGGCAGCGGGGAGAACAATGAGCAGTTCTTC. The encoded protein is CASGSGENNEQFF. Using reference TRBV19 and TRBJ2-1 for the parts outside the CDR3, the full variable domain is DGGITQSPKYLFRKEGQNVTLSCEQNLNHDAMYWYRQDPGQGLRLIYYSQIVNDFQKGDIAEGYSVSREKKESFPLTVTSAQKNPTAFYLCASGSGENNEQFFGPGTRLTVL.

The chain carries TRBV24-1 and TRBJ1-1, with 8 bases that match TRBD1. CDR3 length: 12 residues. V trimming: 3 bases; J trimming: 11 bases; junction bases outside the gene matches: 4. In germline, CDR1 is KGHDR, CDR2 SFDVKD. In DNA form, the CDR3 reads TGTGCCACCAGTGATCACAGGGGGACTGCTTTCTTT. Its translation: CATSDHRGTAFF.

The chain has TRBV4-2 and TRBJ2-1; weak D call: TRBD2 (5 bases). Germline CDR1 LGHNA, CDR2 YNFKEQ. The CDR3 loop spans 16 amino acids. V lost 0 bases to trimming and J lost 0 bases, with 9 bases between them. The CDR3 region is CASSQDWESSYNEQFF. The DNA for the CDR3 is TGTGCCAGCAGCCAAGATTGGGAGAGCTCCTACAATGAGCAGTTCTTC.

The chain combines TRBV6-5 with TRBJ2-7; D call uncertain. This CDR3 is built from 13 residues. V was pared by 2 bases and J by 6 bases, with 11 bases between. Germline loops: CDR1 MNHEY, CDR2 SVGAGI. CDR3 sequence (DNA): TGTGCCAGCAGTTACCCCCCCGCCGGCGAGCAGTACTTC. This sequence encodes CASSYPPAGEQYF.